This T cell receptor (beta chain) was identified in a study of neurological immune-mediated disorders (dated by TCRdb to the late 2010s). Background on the whole study: Peripheral blood TCR-beta repertoires from HTLV-I-associated myelopathy (HAM/TSP) patients, multiple sclerosis patients and healthy controls were compared by UMI-based sequencing. The 90 to 110 TCR-beta libraries covered PBMC samples along with longitudinal samples, technical triplicates, and paired sorted CD4+ and CD8+ T-cell subsets. Each longitudinal HAM/TSP and healthy donor was sampled at 3 time-points spaced at 3-40 month intervals. Of the roughly 71 subjects in the cohort, about 14 were HAM/TSP patients, some 35 were multiple sclerosis patients, and 20 were healthy controls. The full study reports these points: TCR clonal expansion was highest in HAM/TSP patients and lowest in MS patients, with MS patients falling below even healthy controls. No identical CDR3 amino acid sequences were shared among expanded clones across subjects, suggesting private TCR-beta repertoires in all groups.

To synthesize cDNA, template-switch 5'RACE was performed with a primer carrying a 10-nucleotide random unique molecular identifier so that each TCR transcript was tagged. Over 180 million TCR-beta sequences, covering 15-18 subjects, were produced in each sequencing run. The RNeasy kit was used to extract total RNA. The KAPA Real-time Library Amplification kit was used to amplify TCR-beta VDJ regions with primers targeting the TCR constant region and the 5'RACE anchor. Sample indexes and Illumina adaptors were added in a first PCR, and a second PCR then increased library yield. The roughly 650 bp TCR product was size-selected on a 2% E-gel SizeSelection system after Ampure bead purification. Before pooling, library quality was assessed on a Bioanalyzer, concentration was determined with Qubit, and library quantification was performed with the Kapa Library Quantification kit. An Illumina HiSeq 2500 was used to sequence the libraries paired-end at 2 x 150 bp. To increase sequence diversity, roughly 24-31% phiX was spiked into each library pool. As for the original processing: The UMI-based MiGEC pipeline processed quality-filtered reads and removed over 90% of raw TCR sequences during error correction. IMGT germline references were used for alignment of VDJ genes, and clonotypes were defined by a unique CDR3 amino acid sequence together with V-J genes. Clonal expansion, Shannon diversity and CDR3 relatedness were evaluated with VDJtools (CalcPairwiseDistances, ClusterSamples), while phylogenetic trees were built in CLCbio workbench. Expanded clones were defined as having at least 8 unique UMIs, based on coefficient-of-variation modelling across technical triplicates. TCRdb itself trimmed the public reads at Q25 with fastp, ran MiXCR and retained productive beta chains. Duplicate CDR3 protein sequences are folded into a single record with the most common DNA and genes. TCRdb's processing, not the study's, gives the V and J calls here. The sample table records approximately 47,000 distinct CDR3 sequences; less than 15% of these occur just once. The ten most abundant clones make up roughly 10% of the sample.

In its sample, this clonotype was seen many times. Its antigen target is currently unknown. No much larger clone is present one base from it, and per-base qualities are unavailable. What this sample's time point label stands for: longitudinal time-point 3. The healthy controls were volunteers from blood banks in Maryland, USA. Libraries from unsorted PBMCs were made from 2 million PBMCs kept in RNAlater at -80 degrees C until RNA extraction. Peripheral blood underwent Ficoll-Hypaque density gradient centrifugation to isolate PBMCs, which were then cryopreserved in liquid nitrogen. V was cut back by 9 bases and J by 7 bases, leaving a gap of 9 bases between them. There are 10 amino acids in the CDR3, from cysteine to phenylalanine inclusive. This entry keeps only the CDR3 DNA: 30 bases, framed from base 1. From a lookup of the germline V gene, CDR1 and CDR2 are MDHEN and SYDVKM.

The chain is assembled from TRBV28 and TRBJ1-1; the D gene is possibly TRBD1, with 6 bases matching. Sequencing was performed on PBMCs. The clonotype originates from a man in his thirties or forties in good health. The DNA reads as follows: TGTGCCAGTTCAGGGGTTGAAGCTTTCTTT. Its protein reads: CASSGVEAFF. With the portions outside the CDR3 filled from the reference TRBV28 and TRBJ1-1 genes, the complete variable region becomes DVKVTQSSRYLVKRTGEKVFLECVQDMDHENMFWYRQDPGLGLRLIYFSYDVKMKEKGDIPEGYSVSREKKERFSLILESASTNQTSMYLCASSGVEAFFGQGTRLTVV.